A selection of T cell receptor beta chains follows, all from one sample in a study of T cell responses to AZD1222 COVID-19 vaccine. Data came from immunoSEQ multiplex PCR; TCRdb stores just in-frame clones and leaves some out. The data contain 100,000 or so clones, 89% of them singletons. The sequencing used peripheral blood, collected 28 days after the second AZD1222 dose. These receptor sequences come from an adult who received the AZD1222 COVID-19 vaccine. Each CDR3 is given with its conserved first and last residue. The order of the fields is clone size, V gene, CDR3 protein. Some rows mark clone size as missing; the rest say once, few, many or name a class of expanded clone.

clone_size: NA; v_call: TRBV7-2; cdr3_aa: CASSLGGQETQYF
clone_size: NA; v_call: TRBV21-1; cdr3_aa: CAALWGPKETQYF
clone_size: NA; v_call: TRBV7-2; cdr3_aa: CASSPLAGGPLEQFF
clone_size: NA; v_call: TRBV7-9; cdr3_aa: CASSLEGGAAQTQYF
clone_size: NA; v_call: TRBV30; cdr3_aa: CAWRTNRANSPLHF
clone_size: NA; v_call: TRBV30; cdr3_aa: CAWSTLAGSTDTQYF
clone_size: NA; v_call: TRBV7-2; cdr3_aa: CASSLALAGVAGELFF
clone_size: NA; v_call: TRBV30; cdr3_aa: CAWNGQGLGEQYF
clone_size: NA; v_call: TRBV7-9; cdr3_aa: CASSPQGGSYNEQFF
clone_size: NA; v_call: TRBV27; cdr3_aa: CASSWWGQANTEAFF
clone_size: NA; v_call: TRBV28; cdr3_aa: CASTSNNQPQHF
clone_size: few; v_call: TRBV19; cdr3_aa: CASSIGQGAQPQHF
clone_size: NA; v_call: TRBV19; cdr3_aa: CATKLVFSRSGSRSDEQFF
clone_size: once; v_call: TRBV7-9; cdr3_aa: CASSFPTGGKHGYTF
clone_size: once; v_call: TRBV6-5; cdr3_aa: CASRGTGRTGELFF
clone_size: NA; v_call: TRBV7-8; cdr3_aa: CASSPRPAGGVDGSYEQYF
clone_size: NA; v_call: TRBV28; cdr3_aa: CASSPLAANTEAFF
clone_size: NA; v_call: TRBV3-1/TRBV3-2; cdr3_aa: CASDHGQTNSPLHF
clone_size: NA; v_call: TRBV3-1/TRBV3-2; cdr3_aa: CASSPRQGMRTGYTF
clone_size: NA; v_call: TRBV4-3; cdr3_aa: CASSQQLAGEGDEQFF
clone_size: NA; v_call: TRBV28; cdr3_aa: CASSLPSGQGVGEYF
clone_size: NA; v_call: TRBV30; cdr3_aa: CAWSNRGRWRAGEQYF
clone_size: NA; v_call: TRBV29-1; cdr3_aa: CSVSQGDYNEQFF
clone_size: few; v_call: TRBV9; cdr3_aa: CASSVFTGELNEQFF
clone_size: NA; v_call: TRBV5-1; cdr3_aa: CASSGLGQTSTDTQYF
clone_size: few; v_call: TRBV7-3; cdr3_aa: CASSPNADTQYF
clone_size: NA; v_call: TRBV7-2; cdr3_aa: CASSPTTRSYNEQFF
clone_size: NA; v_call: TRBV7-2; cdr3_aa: CASSLYSWEKLFF
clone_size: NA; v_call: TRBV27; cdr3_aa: CASSGSGQYF
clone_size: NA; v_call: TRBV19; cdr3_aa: CASTSSGAPQHF
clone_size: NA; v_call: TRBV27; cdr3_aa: CASSSMSGLANYGYTF
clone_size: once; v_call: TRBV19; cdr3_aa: CASSGDPGHTYEQYF
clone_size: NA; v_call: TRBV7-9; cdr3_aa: CASTLGEEQYF
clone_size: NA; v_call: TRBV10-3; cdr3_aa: CAIRDTVEAFF
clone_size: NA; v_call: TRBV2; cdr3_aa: CASSVRDRGPYEQYF
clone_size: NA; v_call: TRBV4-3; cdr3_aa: CASSQVAWLNTEAFF
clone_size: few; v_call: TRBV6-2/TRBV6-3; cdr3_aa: CASSPLAQLSYEQYF
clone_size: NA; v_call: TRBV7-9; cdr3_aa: CASSLVGQVTYEQYF
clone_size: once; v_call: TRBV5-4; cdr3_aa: CAGQGASDTGELFF
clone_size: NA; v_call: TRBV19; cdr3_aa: CASSMYNSPLHF